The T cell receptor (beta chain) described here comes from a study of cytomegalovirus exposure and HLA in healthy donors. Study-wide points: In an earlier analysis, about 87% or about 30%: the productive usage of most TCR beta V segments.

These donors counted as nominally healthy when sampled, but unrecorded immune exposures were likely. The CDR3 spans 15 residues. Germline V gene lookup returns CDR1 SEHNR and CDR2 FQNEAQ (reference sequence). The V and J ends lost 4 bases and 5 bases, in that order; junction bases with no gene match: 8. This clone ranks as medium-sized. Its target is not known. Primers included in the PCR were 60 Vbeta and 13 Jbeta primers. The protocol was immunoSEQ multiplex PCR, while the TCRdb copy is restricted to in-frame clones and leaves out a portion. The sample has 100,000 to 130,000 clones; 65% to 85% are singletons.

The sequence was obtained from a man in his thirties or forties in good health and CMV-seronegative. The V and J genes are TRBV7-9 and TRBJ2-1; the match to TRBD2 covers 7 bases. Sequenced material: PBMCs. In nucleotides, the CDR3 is TGTGCCAGCAGCTCAGCGGGGACTACTGACAATGAGCAGTTCTTC. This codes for CASSSAGTTDNEQFF. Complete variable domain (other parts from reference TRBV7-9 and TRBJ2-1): DTGVSQNPRHKITKRGQNVTFRCDPISEHNRLYWYRQTLGQGPEFLTYFQNEAQLEKSRLLSDRFSAERPKGSFSTLEIQRTEQGDSAMYLCASSSAGTTDNEQFFGPGTRLTVL.